This entry lists 16 T cell receptor beta chains sequenced from one sample in a study of control samples from healthy donors and cancer patients (TCRdb year 2020). The library was made by the immunoSEQ multiplex PCR assay. As stored in TCRdb, this immuneACCESS dataset retains in-frame rearrangements with V and J assigned. A fraction of the clones does not appear; measured against another copy, unresolved V genes explain less than half of the discrepancy, and the remainder lacks a known reason. The sample table records 150,000 to 200,000 clones; 91% of these occur just once. The top ten clones comprise about 1.6% of the sample. Sample: blood. These receptors all stem from a woman aged 25 to 45 in good health.

The V and J genes are TRBV6-4 and TRBJ1-5, with 10 bases that match TRBD1. The CDR3 has 14 residues. Germline assignment: CDR1 MRHNA and CDR2 SNTAGT. The V gene end was trimmed by 6 bases and the J gene end by 6 bases; junction bases not matched to a gene: 5. CDR3 DNA sequence: TGTGCCAGCAGGACAGGGGGCGCGGGTCAGCCCCAGCATTTT. Protein: CASRTGGAGQPQHF.

The chain is built from TRBV25-1 and TRBJ2-7; either TRBD1 or TRBD2 may fit D (5 bases each). CDR1 is MGHDK, CDR2 SYGVNS, per germline. V was shortened by 1 base and J by 3 bases, with 13 bases between the two germline ends. The CDR3 runs to 15 residues. The CDR3 coding sequence is TGTGCCAGCAGTGAATCCGGGACCCGAAACTACGAGCAGTACTTC. Translating it yields CASSESGTRNYEQYF.

The chain couples TRBV9 to TRBJ1-4; D call uncertain. This CDR3 comprises 15 residues. Germline V gene sequence: CDR1 SGDLS, CDR2 YYNGEE. V lost 5 bases, J lost 4 bases, and 15 bases lay in between. This CDR3 is CASSADGRSNEKLFF. DNA for the CDR3: TGTGCCAGCAGTGCCGACGGGCGCAGTAATGAAAAACTGTTTTTT.

V and J are TRBV5-1 and TRBJ2-7; D is possibly TRBD1 or TRBD2 (5 bases each). CDR1 is SGHRS, CDR2 YFSETQ, per germline. The CDR3 length is 14 residues. V gave up 1 base and J gave up 2 bases, with 10 bases separating them. The CDR3 region has the DNA TGCGCCAGCAGCTTGCGGGGCGAGACCTACGAGCAGTACTTC. Residues: CASSLRGETYEQYF.

The chain uses TRBV3-1 (or the pseudogene TRBV3-2) and TRBJ1-2; 10 bases line up with TRBD1. The length of the CDR3 is 13 residues. Germline lookup yields CDR1 LGHDT and CDR2 YNNKEL (reference sequence). Unmatched junction bases numbered 4, after V lost 4 bases and J lost 8 bases. CDR3 sequence reads: CASSPTGGAGYTF. Written as DNA, the CDR3 is TGTGCCAGCAGCCCGACAGGGGGCGCGGGCTACACCTTC.

The gene calls are TRBV4-2 and TRBJ2-7, with 10 bases aligning to TRBD2. The CDR3 extends over 15 amino acids. CDR1 is LGHNA, CDR2 YNFKEQ, per germline. V gave up 0 bases and J gave up 5 bases; unmatched junction bases: 4. CDR3 protein: CASSQDPSGSDEQYF. CDR3 DNA sequence: TGTGCCAGCAGCCAAGATCCTAGCGGGAGCGACGAGCAGTACTTC.

The V gene is TRBV2, the J gene TRBJ2-3; D not resolved. Germline lookup yields CDR1 SNHLY and CDR2 FYNNEI. The CDR3 consists of 11 residues. V lost 5 bases, J lost 6 bases, and 6 bases lay in between. CDR3 sequence reads: CASSLLDTQYF. CDR3 nucleotide sequence: TGTGCCAGCAGTTTATTGGATACGCAGTATTTT.

For the CDR3, the DNA is TGTGCCAGCAGCTCTAGCGGGAGTCCCTACAATGAGCAGTTCTTC. Amino acids: CASSSSGSPYNEQFF. The chain links TRBV7-3 to TRBJ2-1; TRBD2 agrees at 10 bases. V lost 4 bases to trimming and J lost 2 bases; unmatched junction nucleotides: 2. The CDR3 has 15 residues. Germline assignment: CDR1 SGHTA and CDR2 FQGTGA.

This clone is a singleton in its sample. The J gene is TRBJ1-1, the V gene TRBV28; D not resolved. The CDR3 loop spans 14 amino acids. V lost 5 bases to trimming and J lost 1 base, with 11 bases between them. Per germline, CDR1 MDHEN and CDR2 SYDVKM. CDR3 DNA: TGTGCCAGCAGTAAGCCAAACAGGAACACTGAAGCTTTCTTT. Its protein is CASSKPNRNTEAFF.

As for this clone: At the DNA level, this CDR3 is encoded by other sequences in the same sample as well. The CDR3 DNA follows: TGTGCCAGCAGCCCGGGACAGGGGAACTATGGCTACACCTTC. Residues: CASSPGQGNYGYTF. The chain employs TRBV6-5 and TRBJ1-2; TRBD1 matches 10 bases. The trim removed 6 bases at V and 2 bases at J, leaving 3 bases unmatched. This CDR3 has 14 amino acids. Per the germline V gene, CDR1 is MNHEY and CDR2 is SVGAGI.

The chain combines TRBV3-1 (or the pseudogene TRBV3-2) with TRBJ2-5; D possibly corresponds to TRBD2 (6 bases). The CDR3 is 13 amino acids. The germline CDR1 and CDR2 sequences are LGHDT and YNNKEL (reference sequence). V dropped 1 base and J dropped 5 bases, with 8 bases sitting between them. The CDR3 spells CASSQAGVETQYF. In nucleotides, the CDR3 is TGTGCCAGCAGCCAAGCGGGAGTGGAGACCCAGTACTTC.

Worth noting for this clone: The junction departs from germline at one end; a sequencing error may be responsible. The same CDR3 also results from other DNA sequences found in this sample. The chain employs TRBV5-1 and TRBJ1-2; D remains unclear. CDR3 size: 12 residues. The germline V gene has CDR1 SGHRS and CDR2 YFSETQ. DNA for the CDR3: TGCGCCAGCAGCTTGGACAGATATGGCTACACTTTC. Protein sequence: CASSLDRYGYTF.

J is TRBJ2-7 and V is TRBV7-2; no firm D call. The germline V gene has CDR1 SGHTA and CDR2 FQGNSA. The ends were cut back, 1 base at V and 2 bases at J, with 3 bases in the middle. This CDR3 has 12 residues. The CDR3 loop is CASSLGTYEQYF. CDR3 DNA sequence: TGTGCCAGCAGCTTAGGGACCTACGAGCAGTACTTC. The whole variable domain, remainder taken from reference TRBV7-2 and TRBJ2-7, is GAGVSQSPSNKVTEKGKDVELRCDPISGHTALYWYRQSLGQGLEFLIYFQGNSAPDKSGLPSDRFSAERTGGSVSTLTIQRTQQEDSAVYLCASSLGTYEQYFGPGTRLTVT.

The rearrangement uses TRBV7-9 and TRBJ2-5, with 7 bases fitting TRBD1. The germline V gene encodes CDR1 SEHNR and CDR2 FQNEAQ (reference sequence). CDR3 length: 14 residues. V dropped 5 bases and J dropped 5; count of bases not matched to a gene: 8. As DNA, the CDR3 is TGTGCCAGCAGCGGGGGACAGCTTGGGGAGACCCAGTACTTC. Its translation is CASSGGQLGETQYF.

This clone is a singleton in its sample. The chain recombines TRBV4-2 with TRBJ1-1, with D perhaps TRBD1 (5 bases). V was cut by 0 bases and J by 3 bases, with 14 bases left in between. The CDR3 length is 16 residues. From germline, CDR1 is LGHNA and CDR2 YNFKEQ. The CDR3 bases are TGTGCCAGCAGCCAAGATCCCGGGACGGGGGACACTGAAGCTTTCTTT. This codes for CASSQDPGTGDTEAFF.

The CDR3 loop is CASSPPDRGQGTGELFF. In DNA, the CDR3 is TGTGCCAGCTCACCCCCGGACAGGGGTCAAGGGACCGGGGAGCTGTTTTTT. The gene calls are TRBV18 and TRBJ2-2, with 9 nucleotides matching TRBD1. Germline V gene sequence: CDR1 KGHSH, CDR2 LQKENI. The trim removed 3 bases at V and 5 bases at J, leaving 10 bases unmatched. This CDR3 spans 17 amino acids.